This is a list of T cell receptor beta chains from one sample in a study of blood T cell repertoires in COVID-19. Repertoires were generated with immunoSEQ multiplex PCR, while TCRdb's copy carries only in-frame clones and drops some. This sample has some 96,000 clones; just over 90% occur once, and the top ten carry around 2.1%. The sequenced sample was peripheral blood. These receptors were obtained from a man in his forties or fifties with active COVID-19. CDR3s include the opening cysteine and the closing phenylalanine or tryptophan. The order of the fields is clone size, J gene, CDR3 length, D gene, V gene, CDR3 DNA, CDR3 protein. The D gene is left open where the match is weak. Clone size is stated in some rows and not others, as once, few, many or a class when expanded.

few | TRBJ2-2 | 15 | TRBD2 | TRBV5-1 | TGCGCCAGCAGCCGGACTAGCGGGAACACCGGGGAGCTGTTTTTT | CASSRTSGNTGELFF
NA | TRBJ1-2 | 14 | NA | TRBV19 | TGTGCCAGTAGTATAGATCAGGGCAACTATGGCTACACCTTC | CASSIDQGNYGYTF
NA | TRBJ2-5 | 12 | NA | TRBV5-4 | TGTGCCAGCAGCCAATCACAAGAGACCCAGTACTTC | CASSQSQETQYF
NA | TRBJ2-3 | 16 | NA | TRBV5-1 | TGCGCCAGCAATCTGGGAGGTGGGAAGGGCACAGATACGCAGTATTTT | CASNLGGGKGTDTQYF
NA | TRBJ2-1 | 14 | TRBD2 | TRBV24-1 | TGTGCCACCAGTGAAGGACTAGGCTACAATGAGCAGTTCTTC | CATSEGLGYNEQFF
NA | TRBJ2-2 | 18 | NA | TRBV15 | TGTGCCACCAGTCCCCAAATTGTTGGGAGTTGGAACACCGGGGAGCTGTTTTTT | CATSPQIVGSWNTGELFF
NA | TRBJ1-6 | 15 | NA | TRBV6-5 | TGTGCCAGCAGTCAGGCTGTATGGTATAGTTCACCCCTCCACTTT | CASSQAVWYSSPLHF
NA | TRBJ1-3 | 16 | TRBD1 | TRBV15 | TGTGCCACCAGCACTCACGGGACAGGCTCTGGAAACACCATATATTTT | CATSTHGTGSGNTIYF
NA | TRBJ2-7 | 14 | TRBD1 | TRBV5-1 | TGCGCCAGCAGACCGGGACAGGCACCCTACGAGCAGTACTTC | CASRPGQAPYEQYF
NA | TRBJ1-1 | 14 | NA | TRBV6-1 | TGTGCCAGCAGTGATTGGCAGGGGAACACTGAAGCTTTCTTT | CASSDWQGNTEAFF
medium-sized | TRBJ2-2 | 12 | NA | TRBV5-4 | TGTGCCAGCGCAGGGGACACCGGGGAGCTGTTTTTT | CASAGDTGELFF
few | TRBJ2-1 | 17 | NA | TRBV3-1/TRBV3-2 | TGTGCCAGCAGCCAAGAGAGAGGCAGGGTACTCTACAATGAGCAGTTCTTC | CASSQERGRVLYNEQFF
NA | TRBJ1-1 | 15 | NA | TRBV6-6 | TGTGCCAGCAACCTAGACATCAGGGTCGACACTGAAGCTTTCTTT | CASNLDIRVDTEAFF
NA | TRBJ2-1 | 14 | NA | TRBV6-6 | TGTGCCAGCAGTTACTCGAGGACAGATAATGAGCAGTTCTTC | CASSYSRTDNEQFF
NA | TRBJ1-2 | 12 | TRBD1 | TRBV7-8 | TGTGCCAGCAGCGACAGGGGCCGGGGCTACACCTTC | CASSDRGRGYTF
NA | TRBJ2-5 | 15 | TRBD1 | TRBV5-1 | TGCGCCAGCAGCTCCCAGACAGGGCCTGGAGAGACCCAGTACTTC | CASSSQTGPGETQYF
few | TRBJ2-3 | 13 | NA | TRBV18 | TGTGCCAGCTCACGGAACAGGGAAGATACGCAGTATTTT | CASSRNREDTQYF